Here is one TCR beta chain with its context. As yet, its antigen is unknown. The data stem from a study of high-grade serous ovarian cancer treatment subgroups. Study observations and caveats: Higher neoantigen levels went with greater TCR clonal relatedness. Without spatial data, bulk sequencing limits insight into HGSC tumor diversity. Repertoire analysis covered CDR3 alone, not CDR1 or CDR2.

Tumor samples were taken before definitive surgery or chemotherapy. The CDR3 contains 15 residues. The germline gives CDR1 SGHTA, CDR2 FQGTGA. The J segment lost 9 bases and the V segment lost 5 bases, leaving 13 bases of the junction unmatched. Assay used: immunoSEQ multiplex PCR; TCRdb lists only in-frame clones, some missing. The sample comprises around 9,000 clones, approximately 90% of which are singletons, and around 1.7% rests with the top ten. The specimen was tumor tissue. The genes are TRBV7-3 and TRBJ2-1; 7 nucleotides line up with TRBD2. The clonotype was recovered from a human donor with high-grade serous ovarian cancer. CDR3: CASSPQGLGSVEQFF. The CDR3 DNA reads TGTGCCAGCAGCCCCCAAGGACTAGGCTCGGTTGAGCAGTTCTTC.